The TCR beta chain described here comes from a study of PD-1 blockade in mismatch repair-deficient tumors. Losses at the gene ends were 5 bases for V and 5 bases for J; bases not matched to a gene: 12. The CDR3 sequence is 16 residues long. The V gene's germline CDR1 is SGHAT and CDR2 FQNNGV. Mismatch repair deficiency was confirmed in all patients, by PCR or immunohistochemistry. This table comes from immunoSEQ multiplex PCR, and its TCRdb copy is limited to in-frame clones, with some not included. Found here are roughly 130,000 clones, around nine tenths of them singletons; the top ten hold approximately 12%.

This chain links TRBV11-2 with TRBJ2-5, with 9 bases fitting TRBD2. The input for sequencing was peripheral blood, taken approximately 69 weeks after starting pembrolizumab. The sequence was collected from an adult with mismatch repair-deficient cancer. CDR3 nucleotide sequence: TGTGCCAGCAGCCGGTTGGGTAGCGGGAGTGGGGAGACCCAGTACTTC. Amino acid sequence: CASSRLGSGSGETQYF.